This T cell receptor (beta chain) was retrieved from a study of blood T cells in healthy people across ages. Background on the study: With template switching, about one barcoded beta molecule was captured per two T cells.

Individuals who donated were healthy Caucasians from Russia aged roughly 6 to 95. Isolated PBMCs totaled at least 6.5 million in each sample. Using a J-beta primer mix together with a sample-barcoded 5' primer, a second PCR was run for roughly 7 to 12 cycles. Using its own MiXCR run on the 5' RACE reads, TCRdb lists one record per CDR3 protein. The table includes around 1,800,000 distinct CDR3 sequences, about two fifths detected once. In germline, CDR1 is SEHNR, CDR2 FQNEAQ (reference sequence). Trimming pared 4 bases from V and 5 bases from J, leaving 12 bases between. This CDR3 has 13 amino acids. Sequencing used blood. This rearrangement joins TRBV7-9 to TRBJ2-7, with a tentative D call TRBD1 (5 bases). The sequence was collected from a human donor in good health. The CDR3 DNA is TGTGCCAGCAGCTACCAGACAGTTAACGAGCAGTACTTC. It specifies CASSYQTVNEQYF. Drawing the rest from reference TRBV7-9 and TRBJ2-7, the complete variable domain is DTGVSQNPRHKITKRGQNVTFRCDPISEHNRLYWYRQTLGQGPEFLTYFQNEAQLEKSRLLSDRFSAERPKGSFSTLEIQRTEQGDSAMYLCASSYQTVNEQYFGPGTRLTVT.